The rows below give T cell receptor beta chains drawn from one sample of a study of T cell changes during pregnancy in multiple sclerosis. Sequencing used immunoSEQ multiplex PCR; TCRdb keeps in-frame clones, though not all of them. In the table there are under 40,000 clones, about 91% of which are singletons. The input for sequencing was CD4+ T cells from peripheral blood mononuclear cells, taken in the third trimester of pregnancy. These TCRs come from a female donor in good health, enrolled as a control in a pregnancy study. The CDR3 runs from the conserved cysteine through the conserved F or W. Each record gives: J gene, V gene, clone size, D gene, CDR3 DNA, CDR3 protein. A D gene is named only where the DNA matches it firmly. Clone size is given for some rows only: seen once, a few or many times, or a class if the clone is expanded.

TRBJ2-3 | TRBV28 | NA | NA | TGTGCCAGCAGTTTATCTTATACGCAGTATTTT | CASSLSYTQYF
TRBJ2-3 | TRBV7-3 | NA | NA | TGTGCCAGCAGCTTAGGTTACGTGGGCGATACGCAGTATTTT | CASSLGYVGDTQYF
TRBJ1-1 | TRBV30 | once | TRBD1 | TGTGCCTGGAACCCAATGACAGGGGACACTGAAGCTTTCTTT | CAWNPMTGDTEAFF
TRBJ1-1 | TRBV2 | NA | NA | TGTGCCAGCAAGGGGGTGAAGGTGAACACTGAAGCTTTCTTT | CASKGVKVNTEAFF
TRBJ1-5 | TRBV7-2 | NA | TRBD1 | TGTGCCAGCAGCTTGGGGGACAGCTCTAATCAGCCCCAGCATTTT | CASSLGDSSNQPQHF
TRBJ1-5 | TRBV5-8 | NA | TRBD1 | TGTGCCAGCAGCTTGGCTCGGACAGGGGTTCTTAGCAATCAGCCCCAGCATTTT | CASSLARTGVLSNQPQHF
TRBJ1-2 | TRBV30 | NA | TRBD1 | TGTGCCTGGAGGAACTCGGGACAGGGATCAGAGGGCTACACCTTC | CAWRNSGQGSEGYTF
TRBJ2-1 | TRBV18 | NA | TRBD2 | TGTGCCAGCTCCCCGGGACTAGCGGGGGCCTACAATGAGCAGTTCTTC | CASSPGLAGAYNEQFF
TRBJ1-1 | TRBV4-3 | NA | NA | TGCGCCAGCAGCGGCCGCTCCGGGACACGGGAACCGGACACTGAAGCTTTCTTT | CASSGRSGTREPDTEAFF
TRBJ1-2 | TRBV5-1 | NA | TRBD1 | TGCGCCAGCAGCTGGTACAGGGGGCGCGACTATGGCTACACCTTC | CASSWYRGRDYGYTF
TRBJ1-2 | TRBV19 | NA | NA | TGTGCCAGTAGCACAGGGTATGGCTACACCTTC | CASSTGYGYTF
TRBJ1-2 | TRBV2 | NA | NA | TGTGCCAGCATCACGGGGGGGGCCTATGGCTACACCTTC | CASITGGAYGYTF
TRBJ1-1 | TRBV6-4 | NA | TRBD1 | TGTGCCAGCAGTGACACGGACAGGGCCCGTGAAGCTTTCTTT | CASSDTDRAREAFF
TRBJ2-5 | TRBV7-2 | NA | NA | TGTGCCAGCAGCTTAAGGTACAGAGAGACCCAGTACTTC | CASSLRYRETQYF
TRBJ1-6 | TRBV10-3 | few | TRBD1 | TGTGCCATCAGTGAGCGGACAGGGGATGCTTCACCCCTCCACTTT | CAISERTGDASPLHF
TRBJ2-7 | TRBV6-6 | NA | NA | TGTGCCAGCAGTTACTCACAGGGAGCCTACGAGCAGTACTTC | CASSYSQGAYEQYF
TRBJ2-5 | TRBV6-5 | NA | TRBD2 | TGTGCCAGCAGTTACCGCGGGGGGTCCCGAGAGACCCAGTACTTC | CASSYRGGSRETQYF
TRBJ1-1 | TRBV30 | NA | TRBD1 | TGTGCCTGGAGTGCGGGTGGGACAGCTGAAGCTTTCTTT | CAWSAGGTAEAFF
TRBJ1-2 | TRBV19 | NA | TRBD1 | TGTGCCAGTAGTATAGATCGCGGGACAGGCTATGGCTACACCTTC | CASSIDRGTGYGYTF
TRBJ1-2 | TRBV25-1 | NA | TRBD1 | TGTGCCAGCAGTGAGGAGAGGGGGCTGGGTGGCTACACCTTC | CASSEERGLGGYTF
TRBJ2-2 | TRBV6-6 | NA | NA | TGTGCCAGCAGCCAACCAGGGGTCGGCCGGGAGCTGTTTTTT | CASSQPGVGRELFF
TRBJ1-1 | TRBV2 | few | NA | TGTGCCAGCAGTTACAGTGACAGGAACACTGAAGCTTTCTTT | CASSYSDRNTEAFF
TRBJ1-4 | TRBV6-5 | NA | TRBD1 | TGTGCCAGCAGTCCACGGACAGGGGGCAAAAAACTGTTTTTT | CASSPRTGGKKLFF
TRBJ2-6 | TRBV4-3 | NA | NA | TGCGCCAGCAGCCAAGGGGCGACAGGCTCGGGTGGGGCCAACGTCCTGACTTTC | CASSQGATGSGGANVLTF
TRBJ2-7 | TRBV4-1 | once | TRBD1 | TGCGCCAGCAGCCACCAACCTCCCGGGACAGCCAGCTCCTACGAGCAGTACTTC | CASSHQPPGTASSYEQYF
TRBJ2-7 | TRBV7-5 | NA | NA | TGTGCCAGAAGCTGGGAGGGACAGGGGTGTTCGGACGAGCAGTACTTC | CARSWEGQGCSDEQYF
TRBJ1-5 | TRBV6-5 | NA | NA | TGTGCCAGCAGAGCCCTCGACAGGATTAATCAGCCCCAGCATTTT | CASRALDRINQPQHF
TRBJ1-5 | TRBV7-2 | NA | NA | TGTGCCAGCAGCCTAACGGCGGGGAATCAGCCCCAGCATTTT | CASSLTAGNQPQHF
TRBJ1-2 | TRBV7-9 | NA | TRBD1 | TGTGCCAGCAGCCTCCAGGGACAGGGGCCTAATTTGGCTGGCTACACCTTC | CASSLQGQGPNLAGYTF